This entry concerns a single T cell receptor (beta chain). No antigen is known for it. This was a deep-level run. The assay was immunoSEQ multiplex PCR, and TCRdb's table has in-frame clones only and misses some. Found here are approximately 840,000 clones, roughly 96% of them singletons; the top ten hold about 0.21%. It was CD45RO-negative cells, positively selected for CCR7, that made up naive CD8 cells, with terminally differentiated effector memory CD45RA+ cells excluded. This specimen comes from a study of shared clonotypes between healthy human individuals. Overall study findings and caveats: Inspection by rarefaction showed sorted-subset sequencing to be incomplete despite large depth.

CDR1 and CDR2 (germline): MGHRA, YSYEKL. The CDR3 has 15 residues. V dropped 0 bases and J dropped 7 bases, with 16 bases sitting between them. The sample comprised naive CD8+ T cells sorted from blood. This sequence was found in a man younger than 40 in good health. J is TRBJ2-7 and V is TRBV4-1; D ambiguous. CDR3 loop: CASSQEPGLELEQYF. CDR3 DNA sequence: TGCGCCAGCAGCCAAGAGCCAGGCCTGGAACTTGAGCAGTACTTC.